Shown below are 32 T cell receptor beta chains from a single sample sequenced in a study of T cell repertoires in cytomegalovirus infection (dated by TCRdb to the late 2010s). According to the study, the label for this sample's treatment or condition signals: in vitro stimulation with specific CMV peptide epitopes to enrich CMV-specific T cells. These reads were obtained on an Illumina HiSeq 1500. TCRdb's own reprocessing of the public reads used fastp at Q25 and MiXCR and kept productive beta chains. One record per CDR3 amino acid sequence lists the most common genes and DNA. A total of some 940,000 distinct CDR3 sequences appear in this sample, 30% to 40% of them only once. The ten largest clones represent around 15% of the sample. Antigens of these TCRs are unknown. The starting material was cultured CD8+ T cells from PBMCs, obtained from culture after CMV antigen stimulation. Every receptor here comes from a human donor in good health (CMV status not recorded). Some clones in this sample may be carry-over from other donors' samples.

The chain couples TRBV27 to TRBJ1-5; D call uncertain. The CDR3 is 13 amino acids. The V gene's germline CDR1 is MNHEY and CDR2 SMNVEV (reference sequence). Trimming took off 4 bases at V and 4 bases at J, with 8 bases between the two ends. DNA of the CDR3: TGTGCCAGCAGTTCTTCCCAAAATCAGCCCCAGCATTTT. Translating it yields CASSSSQNQPQHF.

The V and J genes are TRBV9 and TRBJ1-1, with TRBD1 identical over 8 bases. The V segment lost 0 bases and the J segment 3 bases; nucleotides outside the gene matches: 4. The CDR3 runs to 15 residues. CDR1 and CDR2 (germline): SGDLS, YYNGEE. The CDR3 sequence: CASSVGQGKDTEAFF. CDR3 in DNA: TGTGCCAGCAGCGTAGGACAGGGGAAGGACACTGAAGCTTTCTTT.

The chain recombines TRBV6-2 or TRBV6-3 with TRBJ1-2, with D possibly being TRBD1 (6 bases). Germline V gene sequence: CDR1 MNHEY, CDR2 SVGEGT. V gave up 4 bases and J gave up 3 bases, with 12 bases separating them. The CDR3 spans 14 residues. This CDR3 is CASSLGGTDYGYTF. The CDR3 DNA reads TGTGCCAGCAGTTTGGGGGGCACCGACTATGGCTACACCTTC.

A note on this clonotype: This may come from a read error, since a much larger clone is one base off. The chain combines TRBV7-3 with TRBJ2-1, with 11 bases identical to TRBD1. Germline CDR1 reads SGHTA; CDR2 reads FQGTGA. The CDR3 sequence is 14 residues long. The CDR3 here is CASSPGQGAGEQLF. CDR3 sequence (DNA): TGTGCCAGCAGCCCCGGACAGGGGGCGGGTGAGCAGCTCTTC.

The gene calls are TRBV20-1 and TRBJ1-3; 7 bases are a match to TRBD1. V was pared by 6 bases and J by 1 base, with 6 bases of the junction left unmatched. The CDR3 spans 14 residues. Germline V gene sequence: CDR1 DFQATT, CDR2 SNEGSKA (reference sequence). CDR3 sequence: CSARQGRSGNTIYF. The CDR3 DNA follows: TGCAGTGCCCGACAGGGTCGGTCTGGAAACACCATATATTTT.

The sample holds a few counts of this clonotype. V gene TRBV6-6 combines with J gene TRBJ1-2; D is possibly TRBD1 (6 bases). The V gene's germline CDR1 is MNHNY and CDR2 SVGAGI (reference sequence). Trimming removed 2 bases from V and 3 bases from J, with 16 bases in between. There are 16 residues in the CDR3. DNA for the CDR3: TGTGCCAGCAGTTACAGTCGGGACAAAGGGGACTATGGCTACACCTTC. Protein product: CASSYSRDKGDYGYTF.

The CDR3 DNA reads as TGTGCCAGCAGTGAAGCTCGCGGGGATGAGCAGTTCTTC. Amino acids: CASSEARGDEQFF. The V and J genes are TRBV6-1 and TRBJ2-1; D might be TRBD2 (6 bases). This CDR3 is 13 amino acids long. The ends were cut back, 0 bases at V and 8 bases at J, with 8 bases in the middle. In germline, CDR1 is MNHNS, CDR2 SASEGT.

The sample holds many counts of this clonotype. The J gene is TRBJ1-5, the V gene TRBV7-8, with 8 bases lining up with TRBD1. The CDR3 loop spans 17 amino acids. Germline CDR1 SGHVS, CDR2 FQNEAQ. V shed 1 base, J shed 5 bases, and the junction held 10 bases outside the gene matches. The CDR3, as DNA: TGTGCCAGCAGCTTAGTGGGGTCAGGGGGCTTGGATCAGCCCCAGCATTTT. Amino acid sequence: CASSLVGSGGLDQPQHF.

A few counts support this clonotype. The V and J genes are TRBV6-1 and TRBJ1-1, with 8 bases that match TRBD1. Germline V gene sequence: CDR1 MNHNS, CDR2 SASEGT. The CDR3 spans 15 residues. J gave up 0 bases and V 4 bases, and 4 bases lay outside the gene matches. The CDR3 is CASSGTGSMNTEAFF. The CDR3 nucleotides are TGTGCCAGCAGTGGGACAGGGAGCATGAACACTGAAGCTTTCTTT.

This clonotype has just a few counts. The chain employs TRBV7-6 and TRBJ2-1, with D possibly called TRBD1 or TRBD2 (5 bases each). V was clipped by 5 bases and J by 0 bases, with 14 bases between them. In germline, CDR1 is SGHVS, CDR2 FNYEAQ. This CDR3 contains 16 residues. Written as DNA, the CDR3 is TGTGCCAGCAGCCGGGGACGTACGAGCTCCTACAATGAGCAGTTCTTC. Translated, it gives CASSRGRTSSYNEQFF.

This clonotype showed up many times. The rearrangement uses TRBV6-5 and TRBJ1-6, with a possible D match to TRBD1 (5 bases). The germline CDR1 and CDR2 sequences are MNHEY and SVGAGI. The CDR3 length is 14 residues. V dropped 2 bases and J dropped 3 bases, with 5 bases sitting between them. This CDR3 is CASSYRGYNSPLHF. CDR3 DNA: TGTGCCAGCAGTTACAGGGGCTATAATTCACCCCTCCACTTT.

In this sample, this clonotype turned up a few times. The chain combines TRBV5-4 with TRBJ2-2, with D unresolved. The length of the CDR3 is 13 residues. Germline loops: CDR1 SGHNT, CDR2 YYREEE (reference sequence). V lost 1 base to trimming and J lost 1 base, with 2 bases between them. CDR3 DNA sequence: TGTGCCAGCAGCTTGATGAACACCGGGGAGCTGTTTTTT. Protein product: CASSLMNTGELFF.

The chain couples TRBV11-2 to TRBJ2-3; no reliable D call. The CDR3 sequence is 19 residues long. Trimming pared 0 bases from V and 0 bases from J, leaving 19 bases between. The V gene's germline CDR1 is SGHAT and CDR2 FQNNGV. CDR3 amino acids: CASSLDQERQPYSTDTQYF. The CDR3 DNA reads TGTGCCAGCAGCTTAGATCAGGAAAGGCAGCCATATAGCACAGATACGCAGTATTTT.

The chain carries TRBV9 and TRBJ2-3, with a tentative D call TRBD2 (6 bases). Trimming cost V 4 bases and J 2 bases, with 14 bases left between them. Germline-derived CDR1 and CDR2 are SGDLS and YYNGEE. This CDR3 contains 15 residues. The CDR3 is CASSRETYYTDTQYF. The CDR3 DNA reads as TGTGCCAGCAGCCGGGAGACCTACTACACAGATACGCAGTATTTT.

Note on this clonotype: An end of the junction differs from the germline gene, which may be a read error. The chain uses TRBV9 and TRBJ2-1; the match to TRBD1 covers 10 bases. The CDR3 runs 16 residues. Germline loops: CDR1 SGDLS, CDR2 YYNGEE. CDR3 sequence: CANSPFPGQGSNEQFF. CDR3 bases: TGTGCCAACAGCCCCTTTCCGGGACAGGGGAGCAATGAGCAGTTCTTC.

The chain combines TRBV27 with TRBJ1-2, with D maybe TRBD1 (5 bases). This CDR3 comprises 14 residues. Trimming removed 3 bases at V and 8 bases at J, with 16 bases between. Germline CDR1 is MNHEY and CDR2 is SMNVEV (reference sequence). CDR3: CASSLRGPTSGYTF. CDR3 nucleotide sequence: TGTGCCAGCAGTTTGAGGGGCCCAACGAGCGGCTACACCTTC.

The chain couples TRBV12-3 or TRBV12-4 to TRBJ1-2; maybe TRBD1 (5 bases). Between the trimmed V and J ends, which lost 5 bases and 3 bases, there was a span of 13 bases. The CDR3 runs to 14 residues. The chain's CDR3 is CASSPSGEYYGYTF. The DNA of the CDR3 is TGTGCCAGCAGTCCCTCGGGGGAATACTATGGCTACACCTTC.

The chain is built from TRBV2 and TRBJ2-2, with 9 bases fitting TRBD1. This CDR3 region has 14 residues. After removal of 11 bases from V and 4 bases from J, the junction contained 8 bases not matched to a gene. Per germline, CDR1 SNHLY and CDR2 FYNNEI. The CDR3, as DNA: TGTGCCGGCAACGGGACAGGGTTCACCGGGGAGCTGTTTTTT. Translated: CAGNGTGFTGELFF.

The chain employs TRBV29-1 and TRBJ1-2; TRBD1 might be the D (6 bases). There are 12 residues in the CDR3. V was cut by 4 bases and J by 5 bases, with 11 bases left in between. CDR1 SQVTM and CDR2 ANQGSEA come from the germline V gene. CDR3 residues: CSVGIQGYGYTF. For the CDR3, the DNA is TGCAGCGTTGGCATACAGGGATATGGCTACACCTTC.

This clonotype was counted only a few times. CDR3 bases: TGTGCCAGCAGCCAAGGCTTAGGTACCACTGAAGCTTTCTTT. This gives the protein CASSQGLGTTEAFF. This chain uses TRBV4-2 with TRBJ1-1; D unresolved. Deletions cut 1 base from V and 4 bases from J, with 10 bases between. This CDR3 comprises 14 residues. Germline CDR1 is LGHNA and CDR2 is YNFKEQ.

This clonotype was seen a handful of times. In DNA form, the CDR3 reads TGTGCCAGCGGGACAGGGGGCGATCCTGAAGCTTTCTTT. This codes for CASGTGGDPEAFF. This chain uses TRBV7-6 with TRBJ1-1; TRBD1 aligns across 12 bases. The germline V gene encodes CDR1 SGHVS and CDR2 FNYEAQ. The J segment lost 6 bases and the V segment lost 8 bases, leaving 4 bases of the junction unmatched. This CDR3 region has 13 residues.

Ten or more counts support this clonotype. The V call is TRBV7-2, the J call TRBJ2-7, with 7 nucleotides matching TRBD1. Germline-derived CDR1 and CDR2 are SGHTA and FQGNSA. Trimming took 0 bases from V and 4 from J; bases not matched to a gene: 12. The CDR3 length is 17 residues. The CDR3 sequence: CASSLARLGQNLYEQYF. DNA for the CDR3: TGTGCCAGCAGCTTAGCAAGATTGGGACAGAACCTTTACGAGCAGTACTTC.

The chain joins TRBV19 to TRBJ2-2, with TRBD2 matching 8 bases. The junction had 7 bases not matched to a gene; V was cut back by 5 bases and J by 8 bases. This CDR3 region has 14 residues. Germline CDR1 and CDR2: LNHDA and SQIVND (reference sequence). The CDR3 bases are TGTGCCAGTAGTGAGAGCGGGGGCGAAGGGGAGCTGTTTTTT. This encodes CASSESGGEGELFF.

This clonotype showed up many times. The chain employs TRBV7-6 and TRBJ2-5, with 10 bases lining up with TRBD2. V gave up 5 bases and J gave up 5 bases; unmatched junction bases: 11. The CDR3 runs to 16 residues. CDR1 and CDR2 from the germline V gene are SGHVS and FNYEAQ. For the CDR3, the DNA is TGTGCCAGCAGCATCACTAGCGGGGTTGTGTATGAGACCCAGTACTTC. Its protein is CASSITSGVVYETQYF.

The chain combines TRBV7-9 with TRBJ1-2; D is ambiguous. The germline V gene encodes CDR1 SEHNR and CDR2 FQNEAQ (reference sequence). Trimming left V 5 bases short and J 2 bases short, with 6 bases between. The CDR3 extends over 12 amino acids. The CDR3 DNA is TGTGCCAGCAGCCCTCCGAACTATGGCTACACCTTC. This encodes CASSPPNYGYTF.

This sequence joins TRBV20-1 and TRBJ1-4; possibly TRBD1 for D (6 bases). Trimming removed 0 bases at V and 6 bases at J, with 14 bases between. Per germline, CDR1 DFQATT and CDR2 SNEGSKA (reference sequence). This CDR3 has 15 amino acids. The CDR3 DNA reads as TGCAGTGCTAGAGATTGGAAAGGACAGCATGAAAAACTGTTTTTT. Amino acids: CSARDWKGQHEKLFF.

This clonotype was seen only a few times. The gene calls are TRBV6-5 and TRBJ1-5, with D maybe TRBD1 (5 bases). The CDR3 consists of 14 residues. Germline lookup yields CDR1 MNHEY and CDR2 SVGAGI. The germline V and J ends were trimmed by 6 bases and 3 bases, with 12 bases remaining between them. The CDR3 loop reads CASSPRAVNQPQHF. In DNA form, the CDR3 reads TGTGCCAGCAGCCCCAGGGCAGTCAATCAGCCCCAGCATTTT.

The chain has TRBV12-5 and TRBJ1-1; tentatively, D is TRBD1 (5 bases). The CDR3 covers 15 residues. Germline V CDR1 and CDR2: LGHNT, FRNRAP. V dropped 3 bases and J dropped 8 bases, with 19 bases sitting between them. CDR3 sequence: CASGFQGPLIAEAFF. Written as DNA, the CDR3 is TGTGCTAGTGGTTTTCAGGGACCCCTGATAGCGGAAGCTTTCTTT.

The gene calls are TRBV20-1 and TRBJ2-3, with a possible D match to TRBD1 (6 bases). CDR1 is DFQATT, CDR2 SNEGSKA, per germline (reference sequence). This CDR3 is 13 amino acids long. Trimming cost V 3 bases and J 5 bases, with 12 bases left between them. The CDR3 nucleotides read TGCAGTGCTAGGAACAGGGACGGAGATACGCAGTATTTT. This encodes CSARNRDGDTQYF.

This clonotype was observed at least ten times. The chain joins TRBV7-2 to TRBJ2-7; tentative D call: TRBD1 (6 bases). Germline CDR1 is SGHTA and CDR2 is FQGNSA. This CDR3 has 14 residues. V was trimmed by 1 base and J by 5 bases, leaving 12 bases between them. The CDR3 loop reads CASSLDQGYHEQYF. The DNA of the CDR3 is TGTGCCAGCAGCTTAGACCAGGGGTACCACGAGCAGTACTTC.

This clonotype has a handful of counts. The V gene is TRBV6-1, the J gene TRBJ1-1; a weak D match, TRBD1 (5 bases). V was cut by 2 bases and J by 5 bases, with 15 bases left in between. Germline loops: CDR1 MNHNS, CDR2 SASEGT. This CDR3 region has 15 residues. The CDR3 coding sequence is TGTGCCAGCAGTGAATTGGACGGGGGGTGGACTGAAGCTTTCTTT. Translation gives CASSELDGGWTEAFF.

This clonotype was recorded once. The V and J genes are TRBV28 and TRBJ2-4; TRBD1 matches at 9 bases. V was pared by 2 bases and J by 0 bases, with 2 bases of the junction left unmatched. The CDR3 totals 16 residues. The germline CDR1 and CDR2 sequences are MDHEN and SYDVKM. The CDR3 here is CASSLGQGKAKNIQYF. In DNA, the CDR3 is TGTGCCAGCAGTTTAGGACAGGGGAAAGCCAAAAACATTCAGTACTTC.